A selection of T cell receptor beta chains follows, all from one sample in a study of tumor-infiltrating lymphocytes in localized non-small cell lung cancer. Clones were read by immunoSEQ multiplex PCR, and TCRdb kept only the in-frame ones, dropping some. The repertoire includes 20,000 to 30,000 clones, 55% to 75% of them detected once, and over 12% sits in the top ten. The specimen was lung tumor tissue. Every receptor here comes from a human donor with non-small cell lung cancer. Both conserved end residues are part of each CDR3. A D gene is named only where the DNA matches it firmly. Size tells how often a clone was seen (once, few, many) or the class of an expanded clone, and some rows leave it out.

D gene,V gene,J gene,clone size,CDR3 protein,CDR3 DNA
NA,TRBV15,TRBJ2-4,NA,CATSRGKGRSIILAKNIQYF,TGTGCCACCAGCAGAGGGAAGGGACGGAGCATAATTCTAGCCAAAAACATTCAGTACTTC
NA,TRBV5-1,TRBJ1-5,NA,CASSLGGANQPQHF,TGCGCCAGCAGCTTGGGGGGGGCCAATCAGCCCCAGCATTTT
NA,TRBV30,TRBJ1-1,medium-sized,CAWRGGAMSAEAFF,TGTGCCTGGAGGGGGGGAGCGATGAGCGCTGAAGCTTTCTTT
NA,TRBV10-3,TRBJ1-2,NA,CAISEGPSSGDGYTF,TGTGCCATCAGTGAGGGTCCTTCTTCGGGGGACGGCTACACCTTC
TRBD1,TRBV7-2,TRBJ2-2,NA,CASSSNEGAYTGELFF,TGTGCCAGCAGCTCCAACGAGGGGGCCTATACCGGGGAGCTGTTTTTT
NA,TRBV10-3,TRBJ1-2,NA,CAISDGPILVIAPPGYTF,TGTGCCATCAGTGACGGCCCTATCCTTGTAATAGCGCCGCCCGGCTACACCTTC
NA,TRBV6-1,TRBJ1-4,NA,CASSEGGSELFF,TGTGCCAGCAGTGAGGGGGGATCGGAACTGTTTTTT
TRBD2,TRBV7-3,TRBJ2-1,NA,CASSELAGGYNEQFF,TGTGCCAGCAGCGAACTAGCGGGGGGGTACAATGAGCAGTTCTTC
TRBD2,TRBV5-1,TRBJ2-3,NA,CASSLQGLAVSTDTQYF,TGCGCCAGCAGCCTACAGGGACTAGCGGTTAGCACAGATACGCAGTATTTT
NA,TRBV29-1,TRBJ2-7,NA,CSTLGGDSSYEQYF,TGCAGCACACTTGGGGGTGATAGCTCCTACGAGCAGTACTTC
NA,TRBV18,TRBJ1-3,few,CASSPNGDTIYF,TGTGCCAGCTCACCAAACGGGGACACCATATATTTT
TRBD1,TRBV27,TRBJ1-5,NA,CARPLDRALRNQPQHF,TGTGCCAGACCGTTGGACAGGGCCCTTCGCAATCAGCCCCAGCATTTT
TRBD2,TRBV6-4,TRBJ2-1,NA,CASRLLAGETDEQFF,TGTGCCAGCAGGCTTCTAGCGGGAGAAACCGATGAGCAGTTCTTC
NA,TRBV28,TRBJ2-7,NA,CASSSTGTYGRGQYF,TGTGCCAGCAGTTCCACGGGGACATATGGACGAGGGCAGTACTTC
NA,TRBV25-1,TRBJ1-3,NA,CASSEPGRESGNTIYF,TGTGCCAGCAGTGAACCGGGCAGAGAATCTGGAAACACCATATATTTT
NA,TRBV7-3,TRBJ2-1,NA,CASSLTSGRALNEQFF,TGTGCCAGCAGCTTAACATCCGGGAGAGCCCTCAATGAGCAGTTCTTC
TRBD2,TRBV27,TRBJ2-1,NA,CASSLTSGYSSYNEQFF,TGTGCCAGCAGCTTGACTAGCGGATATAGCTCCTACAATGAGCAGTTCTTC
NA,TRBV27,TRBJ2-5,NA,CASSLVGRQHQETQYF,TGTGCCAGCAGTTTAGTAGGAAGACAACACCAAGAGACCCAGTACTTC
TRBD1,TRBV19,TRBJ2-2,NA,CARHPGQGTFGGTGELFF,TGTGCCAGACACCCGGGACAGGGTACGTTTGGTGGCACCGGGGAGCTGTTTTTT
TRBD2,TRBV7-9,TRBJ2-5,NA,CAASQLAGVGETQYF,TGTGCCGCCTCACAACTAGCGGGAGTAGGAGAGACCCAGTACTTC
NA,TRBV6-1,TRBJ1-5,NA,CASSEGGIQPQHF,TGTGCCAGCAGTGAGGGAGGGATTCAGCCCCAGCATTTT
NA,TRBV5-6,TRBJ1-1,once,CASSLAGIVAFF,TGTGCCAGCAGCTTGGCAGGGATCGTCGCTTTCTTT
NA,TRBV5-5,TRBJ1-5,NA,CASSLDSRSYSNQPQHF,TGTGCCAGCAGCTTGGACAGTCGATCTTATAGCAATCAGCCCCAGCATTTT
TRBD1,TRBV5-1,TRBJ2-3,few,CASSLRTGSDTQYF,TGCGCCAGCAGCTTGAGGACAGGGTCAGATACGCAGTATTTT
NA,TRBV25-1,TRBJ2-3,NA,CAIFGDTQYF,TGTGCCATCTTTGGGGATACGCAGTATTTT
NA,TRBV5-6,TRBJ2-7,NA,CASRIRQRHEQYF,TGTGCCAGCCGGATCCGACAGCGCCACGAGCAGTACTTC
NA,TRBV28,TRBJ1-2,NA,CASSIAGRNYGYTF,TGTGCCAGCAGTATAGCAGGGCGGAACTATGGCTACACCTTC
NA,TRBV18,TRBJ1-5,NA,CASRPTLDQPQHF,TGTGCCAGCCGCCCGACCCTGGATCAGCCCCAGCATTTT
NA,TRBV4-2,TRBJ2-7,NA,CASSQGLSYEQYF,TGTGCCAGCAGCCAAGGGCTCTCCTACGAGCAGTACTTC
TRBD1,TRBV29-1,TRBJ1-2,NA,CSVEEDRMMDGYTF,TGCAGCGTTGAAGAGGACAGGATGATGGATGGCTACACCTTC
NA,TRBV29-1,TRBJ1-1,NA,CSVEDVRGAEAFF,TGCAGCGTTGAAGACGTCCGGGGGGCTGAAGCTTTCTTT
TRBD1,TRBV29-1,TRBJ2-7,NA,CSALRDSYEQYF,TGCAGTGCGCTAAGGGACAGCTACGAGCAGTACTTC
TRBD2,TRBV27,TRBJ2-7,NA,CASSTRSGGYDEQYF,TGTGCCAGCAGTACCCGGTCGGGGGGGTACGACGAGCAGTACTTC
TRBD1,TRBV7-2,TRBJ1-1,medium-sized,CASIGTGVNTEAFF,TGTGCCAGCATCGGGACAGGGGTGAACACTGAAGCTTTCTTT